These 7 T cell receptor beta chains share one sample of origin, sequenced in a study of blood T cell repertoires in COVID-19. Data came from immunoSEQ multiplex PCR; TCRdb stores just in-frame clones and leaves some out. Of about 190,000 clones listed, approximately 80% are singletons. Input material: peripheral blood. These receptors were obtained from a woman aged 50 to 65 with acute or convalescent COVID-19.

About this clone: The sample contains more than one DNA sequence encoding this CDR3. The gene calls are TRBV10-3 and TRBJ1-1; TRBD1 is a possible D gene (5 bases). The CDR3 has 12 amino acids. CDR1 is ENHRY, CDR2 SYGVKD, per germline. Trimming removed 4 bases at V and 4 bases at J, with 7 bases between. The CDR3 DNA reads TGTGCCATCAGTGCAACAGGCACTGAAGCTTTCTTT. Amino acids: CAISATGTEAFF.

This clone was counted between two and nine times. This chain links TRBV19 with TRBJ2-4; no clear D. Germline-derived CDR1 and CDR2 are LNHDA and SQIVND (reference sequence). The CDR3 runs to 15 residues. V was pared by 4 bases and J by 0 bases, with 10 bases between. CDR3 amino acids: CASSTVYLAKNIQYF. Here the CDR3 DNA reads TGTGCCAGTAGTACCGTGTATCTAGCCAAAAACATTCAGTACTTC.

The J gene is TRBJ2-3, the V gene TRBV11-2, with 9 bases matching TRBD2. V was pared by 6 bases and J by 7 bases, with 14 bases of the junction left unmatched. CDR1 SGHAT and CDR2 FQNNGV come from the germline V gene. The CDR3 runs to 16 residues. The CDR3 DNA is TGTGCCAGCAGACCCCGAGGGGCGGGGGGGCCAAATACGCAGTATTTT. This codes for CASRPRGAGGPNTQYF.

The chain has TRBV5-1 and TRBJ1-4, with TRBD1 matching 8 bases. The V segment lost 0 bases and the J segment 8 bases; nucleotides outside the gene matches: 9. Germline assignment: CDR1 SGHRS and CDR2 YFSETQ. The CDR3 totals 16 residues. The CDR3 coding sequence is TGCGCCAGCAGCTTGGGGCCGACAGGGGAGGGCGAAAAACTGTTTTTT. It codes for CASSLGPTGEGEKLFF.

The chain recombines TRBV4-1 with TRBJ1-1, with 7 bases fitting TRBD1. This CDR3 is 17 amino acids long. Trimming cost V 2 bases and J 1 base; bases outside gene matches: 10. Germline CDR1 MGHRA, CDR2 YSYEKL. CDR3 in DNA: TGCGCCAGCAGCCAACCGAGCAGGGGGTATAGGAACACTGAAGCTTTCTTT. The encoded protein is CASSQPSRGYRNTEAFF.

This clone has only one observation. This CDR3 is CASSPPQGTPLHF. Here the CDR3 DNA reads TGTGCCAGTAGTCCTCCCCAGGGGACACCCCTCCACTTT. The chain combines TRBV19 with TRBJ1-6; weak D call: TRBD1 (6 bases). Trimming removed 5 bases at V and 11 bases at J, with 13 bases between. This CDR3 is 13 amino acids long. Germline CDR1 is LNHDA and CDR2 is SQIVND (reference sequence).

J is TRBJ2-7 and V is TRBV28, with 7 bases fitting TRBD2. J lost 8 bases, V lost 4 bases, and 8 bases had no gene match. Germline V CDR1 and CDR2: MDHEN, SYDVKM. The CDR3 is 13 residues long. The CDR3 loop is CASSSGASGKQYF. The DNA for the CDR3 is TGTGCCAGCAGTTCCGGGGCTAGCGGAAAGCAGTACTTC. The full variable domain, rest sourced from reference TRBV28 and TRBJ2-7, is DVKVTQSSRYLVKRTGEKVFLECVQDMDHENMFWYRQDPGLGLRLIYFSYDVKMKEKGDIPEGYSVSREKKERFSLILESASTNQTSMYLCASSSGASGKQYFGPGTRLTVT.